Below, 23 T cell receptor beta chains from the same sample are listed, as sequenced in a study of cytomegalovirus exposure and HLA in healthy donors. PCR used 60 Vbeta primers and 13 Jbeta primers. Profiled with immunoSEQ multiplex PCR; TCRdb holds only in-frame clones, not every one. The sample contains over 130,000 clones, around 78% of which appear only once. The specimen was PBMCs. The source is a middle-aged woman in good health and CMV-seropositive.

The V gene is TRBV28, the J gene TRBJ1-2, with TRBD1 identical over 8 bases. The junction had 9 bases not matched to a gene; V was cut back by 4 bases and J by 5 bases. Germline values: CDR1 MDHEN, CDR2 SYDVKM. The CDR3 contains 15 residues. This chain's CDR3 is CASSSFGQGEYGYTF. In DNA, the CDR3 is TGTGCCAGCAGTTCCTTTGGACAGGGAGAGTATGGCTACACCTTC.

The CDR3, as DNA: TGTGCCAGCAGTTTATCTAAAATCGGGGAGCTGTTTTTT. Protein: CASSLSKIGELFF. The chain joins TRBV28 to TRBJ2-2; D remains unclear. Trimming shortened V by 1 base and J by 7 bases, and 7 bases separated the two germline ends. The CDR3 consists of 13 residues. Germline V gene data show CDR1 as MDHEN and CDR2 as SYDVKM. Full variable domain (rest looked up from reference TRBV28 and TRBJ2-2): DVKVTQSSRYLVKRTGEKVFLECVQDMDHENMFWYRQDPGLGLRLIYFSYDVKMKEKGDIPEGYSVSREKKERFSLILESASTNQTSMYLCASSLSKIGELFFGEGSRLTVL.

The V call is TRBV28, the J call TRBJ2-5, with TRBD2 identical over 9 bases. The CDR3 is 16 residues long. The germline gives CDR1 MDHEN, CDR2 SYDVKM. The J segment lost 5 bases and the V segment lost 4 bases, leaving 11 bases of the junction unmatched. The CDR3 DNA is TGTGCCAGCAGTTCCTCTATAGCGGGAGAGGGGGAGACCCAGTACTTC. Protein product: CASSSSIAGEGETQYF.

Note on this clone: Other nucleotide sequences in the sample specify the same CDR3. The V gene is TRBV20-1, the J gene TRBJ2-1; D unclear. V was trimmed by 2 bases and J by 4 bases, leaving 3 bases between them. The CDR3 contains 11 residues. Germline V lookup: CDR1 DFQATT, CDR2 SNEGSKA (reference sequence). The CDR3 loop is CSARRYNEQFF. CDR3 nucleotides: TGCAGTGCTAGACGTTACAATGAGCAGTTCTTC.

This clone was observed many times. The genes are TRBV4-2 and TRBJ1-4, with D possibly matching TRBD1 (5 bases). CDR1 is LGHNA, CDR2 YNFKEQ, per germline. The CDR3 runs 17 residues. Trimming took 1 base from V and 7 from J, leaving 19 bases between them. Here the CDR3 reads CASSQGAGGGRGEKLFF. The CDR3 DNA sequence: TGTGCCAGCAGCCAAGGAGCCGGCGGAGGGAGGGGTGAAAAACTGTTTTTT.

The rearrangement joins TRBV5-6 to TRBJ2-5; 13 bases agree with TRBD2. The V gene end was trimmed by 3 bases and the J gene end by 2 bases; junction bases not matched to a gene: 1. The CDR3 runs 15 residues. In germline, CDR1 is SGHDT, CDR2 YYEEEE. The DNA for the CDR3 is TGTGCCAGCAGCTGGGGACTAGCGGGGCAAGAGACCCAGTACTTC. It codes for CASSWGLAGQETQYF.

The chain uses TRBV28 and TRBJ1-2; D remains ambiguous. With 10 bases removed from V and 2 bases from J, the gap between germline ends came to 14 bases. Germline V gene data show CDR1 as MDHEN and CDR2 as SYDVKM. The CDR3 loop spans 13 amino acids. This chain's CDR3 is CAIAPGSNYGYTF. CDR3 coding DNA: TGTGCCATCGCACCGGGTTCCAACTATGGCTACACCTTC.

The CDR3 protein is CATQGQLNTEAFF. The CDR3 DNA sequence: TGTGCCACCCAGGGACAGCTGAACACTGAAGCTTTCTTT. This chain links TRBV5-4 with TRBJ1-1; 7 bases match TRBD1. Trimming removed 9 bases from V and 0 bases from J; junction bases left unmatched: 5. Germline-derived CDR1 and CDR2 are SGHNT and YYREEE (reference sequence). The CDR3 extends over 13 amino acids.

The chain uses TRBV28 and TRBJ2-1, with 14 bases fitting TRBD2. The V segment lost 7 bases and the J segment 9 bases; nucleotides outside the gene matches: 11. The CDR3 is 16 residues long. Germline loops: CDR1 MDHEN, CDR2 SYDVKM. DNA of the CDR3: TGTGCCAGCAAGGGGGGACTAGCGGGAGATAGGATTGAGCAGTTCTTC. Its protein is CASKGGLAGDRIEQFF.

The rearrangement joins TRBV5-1 to TRBJ2-1, with TRBD2 matching 7 bases. J lost 8 bases, V lost 5 bases, and 16 bases had no gene match. The CDR3 has 16 amino acids. Germline assignment: CDR1 SGHRS and CDR2 YFSETQ. The CDR3 spells CASRRANAGDVDEQFF. As DNA, the CDR3 is TGCGCCAGCAGGCGTGCCAACGCGGGAGATGTCGATGAGCAGTTCTTC.

DNA of the CDR3: TGTGCCAGCAGTTTGCCAGGGTCGCTTAACGGCAATCAGCCCCAGCATTTT. Translation: CASSLPGSLNGNQPQHF. The V gene is TRBV28, the J gene TRBJ1-5, with a possible D match to TRBD1 (5 bases). The CDR3 covers 17 residues. The germline V and J ends were trimmed by 3 bases and 2 bases, with 17 bases remaining between them. Germline lookup yields CDR1 MDHEN and CDR2 SYDVKM.

The chain employs TRBV6-6 and TRBJ2-7, with D unresolved. This CDR3 spans 11 amino acids. Germline V CDR1 and CDR2: MNHNY, SVGAGI (reference sequence). The V end lost 2 bases, the J end lost 6 bases, and 5 bases lay between the germline ends. The CDR3 region has the DNA TGTGCCAGCAGTTACGAGGTCGAGCAGTACTTC. As protein: CASSYEVEQYF.

The V gene is TRBV29-1, the J gene TRBJ2-7; TRBD1 agrees at 8 bases. The CDR3 has 13 residues. Germline CDR1 is SQVTM and CDR2 is ANQGSEA. The J segment lost 0 bases and the V segment lost 6 bases, leaving 4 bases of the junction unmatched. CDR3 sequence reads: CSVLDRVSYEQYF. In DNA form, the CDR3 reads TGCAGCGTATTGGACAGGGTCTCCTACGAGCAGTACTTC.

The genes are TRBV28 and TRBJ1-5, with D uncertain. This CDR3 has 16 amino acids. Trimming took off 6 bases at V and 2 bases at J, with 17 bases between the two ends. Per germline, CDR1 MDHEN and CDR2 SYDVKM. This CDR3 reads CASRSGGWYGNQPQHF. The CDR3 DNA sequence: TGTGCCAGCAGATCCGGAGGGTGGTACGGCAATCAGCCCCAGCATTTT.

CDR3 residues: CAWSVKGANVLTF. CDR3 bases: TGTGCCTGGAGTGTTAAAGGGGCCAACGTCCTGACTTTC. V and J are TRBV30 and TRBJ2-6, with no clear D. CDR1 is GTSNPN, CDR2 SVGIG, per germline (reference sequence). The CDR3 extends over 13 amino acids. The germline V and J ends were trimmed by 0 bases and 4 bases, with 4 bases remaining between them.

The chain employs TRBV11-2 and TRBJ1-2; TRBD1 agrees at 7 bases. The length of the CDR3 is 16 residues. Per the germline V gene, CDR1 is SGHAT and CDR2 is FQNNGV. V was pared by 5 bases and J by 5 bases, with 14 bases of the junction left unmatched. The CDR3 reads CASSPLRQGLSYGYTF. CDR3 nucleotides: TGTGCCAGCAGCCCCTTGCGACAGGGCCTCTCTTATGGCTACACCTTC.

About this clone: At the DNA level, this CDR3 is encoded by other sequences in the same sample as well. V gene TRBV5-1 combines with J gene TRBJ2-1; D gene unclear. The length of the CDR3 is 16 residues. Germline assignment: CDR1 SGHRS and CDR2 YFSETQ. V lost 1 base and J 0 bases, leaving 11 bases between the germline ends. The CDR3 protein is CASSLSGSSSYNEQFF. The CDR3 coding sequence is TGCGCCAGCAGCTTGTCCGGCTCTAGCTCCTACAATGAGCAGTTCTTC.

The chain recombines TRBV5-1 with TRBJ2-1; TRBD1 matches 7 bases. J was trimmed by 5 bases and V by 3 bases; bases with no gene match: 11. CDR1 and CDR2 from the germline V gene are SGHRS and YFSETQ. The CDR3 contains 16 residues. The CDR3 DNA is TGCGCCAGCAGCTCGAGCCTCAGGGGGACAGACAATGAGCAGTTCTTC. Its protein product is CASSSSLRGTDNEQFF.

The genes are TRBV18 and TRBJ2-5; 9 bases agree with TRBD2. Germline V CDR1 and CDR2: KGHSH, LQKENI. The CDR3 runs to 15 residues. J lost 1 base, V lost 2 bases, and 2 bases had no gene match. This CDR3 reads CASSPASGIQETQYF. The CDR3 DNA reads TGTGCCAGCTCACCAGCTAGCGGGATCCAAGAGACCCAGTACTTC. The entire variable domain, with the rest obtained from reference TRBV18 and TRBJ2-5, is as follows: NAGVMQNPRHLVRRRGQEARLRCSPMKGHSHVYWYRQLPEEGLKFMVYLQKENIIDESGMPKERFSAEFPKEGPSILRIQQVVRGDSAAYFCASSPASGIQETQYFGPGTRLLVL.

The chain has TRBV10-3 and TRBJ2-3; the D gene is possibly TRBD1 (6 bases). The germline V gene has CDR1 ENHRY and CDR2 SYGVKD. This CDR3 contains 16 residues. V was pared by 3 bases and J by 3 bases, with 16 bases between. Here the CDR3 DNA reads TGTGCCATCAGTGACGTAACAGGGTCAAGTACAGATACGCAGTATTTT. This encodes CAISDVTGSSTDTQYF.

The chain uses TRBV25-1 and TRBJ2-2; a weak D match, TRBD2 (6 bases). The CDR3 spans 13 residues. V dropped 6 bases and J dropped 5 bases, with 10 bases sitting between them. Germline V gene data show CDR1 as MGHDK and CDR2 as SYGVNS. This CDR3 is CASRAGWTGELFF. For the CDR3, the DNA is TGTGCCAGCAGGGCGGGGTGGACCGGGGAGCTGTTTTTT. The full variable domain, in which reference TRBV25-1 and TRBJ2-2 provide the parts outside the CDR3, is EADIYQTPRYLVIGTGKKITLECSQTMGHDKMYWYQQDPGMELHLIHYSYGVNSTEKGDLSSESTVSRIRTEHFPLTLESARPSHTSQYLCASRAGWTGELFFGEGSRLTVL.

The V and J genes are TRBV7-9 and TRBJ1-4, with 8 bases aligning to TRBD1. This CDR3 has 13 residues. The V segment lost 5 bases and the J segment 6 bases; nucleotides outside the gene matches: 2. The germline CDR1 and CDR2 sequences are SEHNR and FQNEAQ (reference sequence). CDR3 protein: CASSPTGDEKLFF. The CDR3 nucleotides read TGTGCCAGCAGCCCGACAGGGGATGAAAAACTGTTTTTT.

The rearrangement joins TRBV11-2 to TRBJ2-5; 10 bases match TRBD2. From germline, CDR1 is SGHAT and CDR2 FQNNGV. The V and J ends lost 1 base and 4 bases, in that order; junction bases with no gene match: 6. This CDR3 is 16 amino acids long. CDR3 sequence reads: CASSLGVAGGRETQYF. As DNA, the CDR3 is TGTGCCAGCAGCTTAGGAGTAGCGGGAGGAAGAGAGACCCAGTACTTC.